A single sample is the source of the 25 T cell receptor beta chains below, sequenced in a study of CXCR3-negative and CXCR3-positive naive CD8 T cells. For these receptors, no antigen is known. UMI-labeled TRB cDNA libraries were prepared by 5' RACE. No DNA is given; TCRdb re-called the 5' RACE reads and lists each CDR3 protein once. Its listing shows 75,000 to 100,000 distinct CDR3 sequences. The study's findings and limits: Hydrophobicity was higher for TRB CDR3s found in CXCR3-positive naive cells than in CXCR3-negative naive cells.

The sample was naive CXCR3+ CD8+ T cells from blood. Noted subset: CD45RO-CCR7+CD27+CD95- naive CD8+ T cells expressing CXCR3 (TNR3+). The receptors were gathered from a human donor in good health. Some clones in this sample may be carry-over from other donors' samples.

The V gene is TRBV7-2, the J gene TRBJ2-1; as DNA is missing, the TRBD1 call by TCRdb cannot be tested. The CDR3 consists of 12 residues. CDR1 is SGHTA and CDR2 is FQGNSA in the germline V gene. CDR3: CASSYPGAQQFF.

The V call is TRBV6-6, the J call TRBJ2-1; the TRBD1 assignment by TCRdb is unverifiable without DNA. The CDR3 consists of 16 residues. Per the germline V gene, CDR1 is MNHNY and CDR2 is SVGAGI (reference sequence). CDR3: CASSYSGRGSYNEQFF.

CDR3 region: CASSYHRLGNSTYNEQFF. V is TRBV6-2 or TRBV6-3 and J is TRBJ2-1. Germline values: CDR1 MNHEY, CDR2 SVGEGT. This CDR3 has 18 residues.

The chain couples TRBV6-5 to TRBJ1-6; the TCRdb D gene call, TRBD1, has no DNA to confirm it. This CDR3 contains 16 residues. The germline gives CDR1 MNHEY, CDR2 SVGAGI. Here the CDR3 reads CASSPGWAGGESPLHF.

The CDR3 sequence: CASSLSPGLAAYNEQFF. This chain joins TRBV13 and TRBJ2-1; the TCRdb D gene call, TRBD2, has no DNA to confirm it. In germline, CDR1 is PRHDT, CDR2 FYEKMQ (reference sequence). The CDR3 loop spans 17 amino acids.

The V gene is TRBV14, the J gene TRBJ2-7. The germline V gene encodes CDR1 SGHDN and CDR2 FVKESK. The CDR3 is 14 amino acids. Here the CDR3 reads CASSQDELEYEQYF.

V is TRBV13 and J is TRBJ2-2; TCRdb gives TRBD2 as the D gene, but with no DNA this cannot be confirmed. The CDR3 contains 14 residues. Germline V CDR1 and CDR2: PRHDT, FYEKMQ (reference sequence). This chain's CDR3 is CASSATLGTGELFF.

The V gene is TRBV7-6, the J gene TRBJ2-3. The CDR3 is 15 residues long. The germline CDR1 and CDR2 sequences are SGHVS and FNYEAQ. The chain's CDR3 is CASSLQASSTDTQYF.

The CDR3 loop is CASLTSGQAPYEQYF. This rearrangement joins TRBV27 to TRBJ2-7; TCRdb proposes TRBD1, but this gene call is untestable without DNA. The CDR3 runs to 15 residues. CDR1 is MNHEY, CDR2 SMNVEV, per germline (reference sequence).

The J gene is TRBJ2-7, the V gene TRBV12-3 or TRBV12-4; without DNA, the TCRdb call of TRBD1 cannot be checked. This CDR3 spans 14 amino acids. The CDR3: CASRRLAPIYEQYF.

The chain uses TRBV7-8 and TRBJ1-2. There are 13 residues in the CDR3. Germline V lookup: CDR1 SGHVS, CDR2 FQNEAQ. The CDR3 here is CASSLVGDYGYTF.

The J gene is TRBJ1-1, the V gene TRBV4-1; no DNA is available, so the TRBD1 call from TCRdb remains unchecked. Germline-derived CDR1 and CDR2 are MGHRA and YSYEKL. The CDR3 extends over 18 amino acids. CDR3: CASSQDPQGVGMNTEAFF.

The chain is built from TRBV6-2 or TRBV6-3 and TRBJ2-6. The germline V gene encodes CDR1 MNHEY and CDR2 SVGEGT. This CDR3 comprises 15 residues. The CDR3 here is CASSSYNSGANVLTF.

The rearrangement uses TRBV5-8 and TRBJ2-1; checking the TCRdb D call of TRBD1 is not possible without DNA. The germline V gene encodes CDR1 SGHTS and CDR2 YDEGEE. This CDR3 has 16 amino acids. CDR3 in amino acids: CASSQPREGTYNEQFF.

The V call is TRBV7-6, the J call TRBJ1-1; with no DNA, the TCRdb D assignment of TRBD1 cannot be verified. The CDR3 runs 14 residues. Per the germline V gene, CDR1 is SGHVS and CDR2 is FNYEAQ. The CDR3 reads CASSFGGSITEAFF.

This rearrangement joins TRBV7-6 to TRBJ2-1; the D call of TRBD2 rests on TCRdb alone, since no DNA is present to check it. Germline CDR1 reads SGHVS; CDR2 reads FNYEAQ. The length of the CDR3 is 18 residues. This CDR3 reads CASSLPAGGRFSYNEQFF. The whole variable domain, filled in from reference TRBV7-6 and TRBJ2-1, reads GAGVSQSPRYKVTKRGQDVALRCDPISGHVSLYWYRQALGQGPEFLTYFNYEAQQDKSGLPNDRFSAERPEGSISTLTIQRTEQRDSAMYRCASSLPAGGRFSYNEQFFGPGTRLTVL.

The chain has TRBV5-1 and TRBJ2-7; the D call from TCRdb, TRBD1, cannot be confirmed without DNA. Germline-derived CDR1 and CDR2 are SGHRS and YFSETQ. CDR3 size: 14 residues. The CDR3 reads CASSLYQGDYEQYF.

CDR3 sequence reads: CASTAGAGEQYF. This chain links TRBV23-1 with TRBJ2-7; the D call of TRBD1 rests on TCRdb alone, since no DNA is present to check it. TRBV23-1 is known as an ORF, though its function is uncertain. This CDR3 spans 12 amino acids.

The J gene is TRBJ1-1, the V gene TRBV4-3; TCRdb proposes TRBD1, but this gene call is untestable without DNA. The CDR3 runs to 14 residues. The germline V gene has CDR1 LGHNA and CDR2 YSLEER. CDR3 residues: CASSQDRVLGEAFF.

The chain uses TRBV4-3 and TRBJ2-7; TCRdb calls TRBD1, which cannot be checked without DNA. Germline V CDR1 and CDR2: LGHNA, YSLEER. The CDR3 loop spans 18 amino acids. The CDR3: CASSQEREDRGITYEQYF.

V is TRBV20-1 and J is TRBJ1-1. From germline, CDR1 is DFQATT and CDR2 SNEGSKA (reference sequence). The CDR3 runs to 13 residues. CDR3 region: CSARGVGSTEAFF.

The chain is built from TRBV7-6 and TRBJ2-1; the TCRdb D gene call, TRBD1, has no DNA to confirm it. Germline loops: CDR1 SGHVS, CDR2 FNYEAQ. This CDR3 spans 16 amino acids. CDR3 protein: CASSLQEAGGYNEQFF.

The chain employs TRBV6-5 and TRBJ2-3; absent DNA, TCRdb's TRBD1 call cannot be checked. CDR1 and CDR2 from the germline V gene are MNHEY and SVGAGI. The CDR3 totals 15 residues. The CDR3 loop is CASSSGQGVADTQYF.

The chain has TRBV6-6 and TRBJ2-3; TCRdb returns TRBD1, unconfirmable since there is no DNA. Germline-derived CDR1 and CDR2 are MNHNY and SVGAGI (reference sequence). The CDR3 length is 16 residues. CDR3 sequence reads: CASSYASGGAADTQYF.

The V call is TRBV20-1, the J call TRBJ2-7. This CDR3 has 15 amino acids. Per germline, CDR1 DFQATT and CDR2 SNEGSKA (reference sequence). This chain's CDR3 is CSARAFVESNHEQYF.